The 13 T cell receptor beta chains below all came from one sample that was sequenced in a study of blood T cell repertoires in COVID-19. Generated by immunoSEQ multiplex PCR, the TCRdb table keeps only in-frame clones and is missing some. The table shows a few hundred thousand clones, with approximately 87% occurring only once. Sample: PBMCs or T cells enriched from blood (not recorded which). The receptors were sampled from a woman in her forties or fifties who had recovered from COVID-19.

This chain links TRBV29-1 with TRBJ1-2; a weak D match, TRBD1 (5 bases). V was shortened by 4 bases and J by 8 bases, with 11 bases between the two germline ends. This CDR3 has 11 residues. The germline gives CDR1 SQVTM, CDR2 ANQGSEA. The CDR3 DNA sequence: TGCAGCGTTGCAATGGGGGGAGGCTACACCTTC. Its translation is CSVAMGGGYTF.

V usage is TRBV30 and J usage is TRBJ1-4, with 8 bases matching TRBD1. The germline gives CDR1 GTSNPN, CDR2 SVGIG (reference sequence). The junction had 2 bases not matched to a gene; V was cut back by 1 base and J by 7 bases. The CDR3 has 13 residues. The CDR3 sequence: CAWSGQGREKLFF. The CDR3, as DNA: TGTGCCTGGAGTGGACAGGGGCGTGAAAAACTGTTTTTT.

CDR3 bases: TGTGCCAGCAGTGAGAGGATATCCGTAGGCTACGAGCAGTACTTC. Amino acid sequence: CASSERISVGYEQYF. The chain joins TRBV6-1 to TRBJ2-7; D not resolved. The CDR3 has 15 residues. V lost 3 bases, J lost 3 bases, and 15 bases lay in between. CDR1 and CDR2 (germline): MNHNS, SASEGT.

Only a few counts were recorded for this clone. The CDR3 here is CASSQDQAHNSPLHF. CDR3 nucleotide sequence: TGCGCCAGCAGCCAAGATCAGGCCCATAATTCACCCCTCCACTTT. The J gene is TRBJ1-6, the V gene TRBV4-3; D call uncertain. CDR1 is LGHNA and CDR2 is YSLEER in the germline V gene. The CDR3 is 15 amino acids. Trimming took 0 bases from V and 5 from J, leaving 8 bases between them.

The J gene is TRBJ2-5, the V gene TRBV7-8; TRBD2 might be the D (6 bases). V gave up 1 base and J gave up 5 bases, with 17 bases separating them. The germline gives CDR1 SGHVS, CDR2 FQNEAQ. This CDR3 spans 16 amino acids. CDR3 bases: TGTGCCAGCAGCTTAGTTCGTATGGGGCGGGGTGAGACCCAGTACTTC. It translates to CASSLVRMGRGETQYF. The full variable domain, rest sourced from reference TRBV7-8 and TRBJ2-5, is GAGVSQSPRYKVAKRGQDVALRCDPISGHVSLFWYQQALGQGPEFLTYFQNEAQLDKSGLPSDRFFAERPEGSVSTLKIQRTQQEDSAVYLCASSLVRMGRGETQYFGPGTRLLVL.

The gene calls are TRBV19 and TRBJ1-2; a possible D gene is TRBD1 (6 bases). V dropped 5 bases and J dropped 1 base, with 14 bases sitting between them. The CDR3 length is 15 residues. Per the germline V gene, CDR1 is LNHDA and CDR2 is SQIVND (reference sequence). The CDR3 nucleotides read TGTGCCAGTAGTGCAACAGGGTATAATAACTATGGCTACACCTTC. Translated: CASSATGYNNYGYTF. The full variable domain, its missing parts supplied by reference TRBV19 and TRBJ1-2, is DGGITQSPKYLFRKEGQNVTLSCEQNLNHDAMYWYRQDPGQGLRLIYYSQIVNDFQKGDIAEGYSVSREKKESFPLTVTSAQKNPTAFYLCASSATGYNNYGYTFGSGTRLTVV.

The V gene is TRBV7-2, the J gene TRBJ2-5; 9 bases fit TRBD2. The V gene's germline CDR1 is SGHTA and CDR2 FQGNSA. The CDR3 length is 15 residues. V was pared by 5 bases and J by 4 bases, with 8 bases of the junction left unmatched. In nucleotides, the CDR3 is TGTGCCAGCAGCCCCGGGACTAGCCGTGGAGAGACCCAGTACTTC. This sequence encodes CASSPGTSRGETQYF.

The chain links TRBV6-2 or TRBV6-3 to TRBJ2-1, with 10 bases fitting TRBD2. Germline V CDR1 and CDR2: MNHEY, SVGEGT. CDR3 length: 17 residues. V lost 6 bases, J lost 4 bases, and 12 bases stayed unmatched. CDR3 DNA: TGTGCCAGCAGCTATCTGATCCTAGCGGGAGAATACAATGAGCAGTTCTTC. As protein: CASSYLILAGEYNEQFF.

A single count supports this clone. This chain connects TRBV6-5 to TRBJ2-5; 9 bases match TRBD2. Germline V gene sequence: CDR1 MNHEY, CDR2 SVGAGI. The CDR3 consists of 15 residues. With V trimmed by 6 bases and J by 5 bases, 10 bases remained unmatched. CDR3 in amino acids: CASRLRGGPRETQYF. For the CDR3, the DNA is TGTGCCAGCAGGCTGCGGGGGGGCCCCCGGGAGACCCAGTACTTC.

The chain's CDR3 is CASSQVGAGMNTGELFF. DNA for the CDR3: TGTGCCAGCAGCCAAGTTGGGGCGGGGATGAACACCGGGGAGCTGTTTTTT. J is TRBJ2-2 and V is TRBV3-1 (or the pseudogene TRBV3-2), with a tentative D call TRBD2 (6 bases). Germline CDR1 and CDR2: LGHDT and YNNKEL (reference sequence). The CDR3 runs to 17 residues. V lost 1 base and J 1 base, leaving 13 bases between the germline ends.

The chain couples TRBV3-1 (or the pseudogene TRBV3-2) to TRBJ1-1; no reliable D call. The V end was cut by 4 bases, the J end by 7 bases, with 7 bases between. The germline V gene has CDR1 LGHDT and CDR2 YNNKEL (reference sequence). There are 11 residues in the CDR3. The chain's CDR3 is CASSLGGEAFF. The CDR3 DNA reads as TGTGCCAGCAGCCTCGGCGGTGAAGCTTTCTTT.

The V gene is TRBV19, the J gene TRBJ2-2; 14 nucleotides line up with TRBD2. This CDR3 has 16 amino acids. The V gene's germline CDR1 is LNHDA and CDR2 SQIVND (reference sequence). V lost 7 bases and J lost 8; bases outside the gene matches: 9. The CDR3 spells CASNPWTSGGKGELFF. DNA for the CDR3: TGTGCCAGTAACCCCTGGACTAGCGGGGGGAAAGGGGAGCTGTTTTTT. Full variable domain (outside the CDR3, taken from reference TRBV19 and TRBJ2-2): DGGITQSPKYLFRKEGQNVTLSCEQNLNHDAMYWYRQDPGQGLRLIYYSQIVNDFQKGDIAEGYSVSREKKESFPLTVTSAQKNPTAFYLCASNPWTSGGKGELFFGEGSRLTVL.

This clone was counted between two and nine times. The chain has TRBV24-1 and TRBJ1-1; possible D gene TRBD1, 6 bases. The germline CDR1 and CDR2 sequences are KGHDR and SFDVKD. Trimming pared 7 bases from V and 6 bases from J, leaving 8 bases between. This CDR3 has 11 residues. The CDR3 DNA follows: TGTGCCACCAGACAGGGTTCTGAAGCTTTCTTT. Residues: CATRQGSEAFF.